Each of the 24 T cell receptor beta chains below was sequenced from the same sample in a study of Ad26.COV2.S vaccination and SARS-CoV-2 variants. Repertoires were generated with immunoSEQ multiplex PCR, while TCRdb's copy carries only in-frame clones and drops some. The sample records 350,000 to 500,000 clones, 90% being singletons. Treatment specified: 19 received Ad26.COV2.S at low or high dose, single or two shots; about 5 received placebo; per-sample allocation not given. All samples were drawn on day 63, counting from the first vaccine or placebo injection. The material was peripheral blood, obtained in a trial of Ad26.COV2.S vaccine versus placebo. The receptors derive from a person between 18 and 60 years old who received the Ad26.COV2.S COVID-19 vaccine or a placebo.

J is TRBJ2-5 and V is TRBV5-1, with D uncertain. The CDR3 covers 12 residues. CDR1 is SGHRS and CDR2 is YFSETQ in the germline V gene. The V end was cut by 3 bases, the J end by 0 bases, with 3 bases between. The CDR3 nucleotides read TGCGCCAGCAGCTGGGACCAAGAGACCCAGTACTTC. This codes for CASSWDQETQYF. Full variable domain (remainder filled in from reference TRBV5-1 and TRBJ2-5): KAGVTQTPRYLIKTRGQQVTLSCSPISGHRSVSWYQQTPGQGLQFLFEYFSETQRNKGNFPGRFSGRQFSNSRSEMNVSTLELGDSALYLCASSWDQETQYFGPGTRLLVL.

V and J are TRBV29-1 and TRBJ1-2; D not certain. The CDR3 runs 14 residues. Germline V lookup: CDR1 SQVTM, CDR2 ANQGSEA. The ends were cut back, 4 bases at V and 0 bases at J, with 12 bases in the middle. This CDR3 reads CSVVSDRSNYGYTF. CDR3 DNA sequence: TGCAGCGTTGTATCAGACCGCTCTAACTATGGCTACACCTTC.

This chain joins TRBV9 and TRBJ2-7; D possibly corresponds to TRBD2 (6 bases). The CDR3 runs 15 residues. CDR1 is SGDLS and CDR2 is YYNGEE in the germline V gene. Trimming removed 4 bases at V and 6 bases at J, with 20 bases between. CDR3 in DNA: TGTGCCAGCAGCACCGAAGGGGAGGCATGGGGCGAGCAGTACTTC. The encoded protein is CASSTEGEAWGEQYF.

The chain uses TRBV10-3 and TRBJ1-1; 7 bases map to TRBD1. The CDR3 has 14 amino acids. Trimming removed 7 bases from V and 1 base from J; junction bases left unmatched: 6. Germline V CDR1 and CDR2: ENHRY, SYGVKD. In DNA form, the CDR3 reads TGTGCCATCAAGCGAGGGACAGCGAACACTGAAGCTTTCTTT. Translated, it gives CAIKRGTANTEAFF.

This clone was seen once. The chain couples TRBV6-2 or TRBV6-3 to TRBJ2-7, with D possibly TRBD2 on 6 matching bases. Between the trimmed V and J ends, which lost 2 bases and 2 bases, there was a span of 10 bases. Germline CDR1 and CDR2: MNHEY and SVGEGT. The CDR3 is 14 amino acids. Written as DNA, the CDR3 is TGTGCCAGCAGTTACGCGGGGTCGACCTACGAGCAGTACTTC. Encoded protein: CASSYAGSTYEQYF.

The chain combines TRBV29-1 with TRBJ2-7; 11 bases are shared with TRBD1. Trimming cost V 0 bases and J 2 bases; bases outside gene matches: 3. The CDR3 length is 15 residues. Germline V gene sequence: CDR1 SQVTM, CDR2 ANQGSEA. The CDR3 protein is CSVEEGTGGPYEQYF. The CDR3 DNA follows: TGCAGCGTTGAAGAGGGGACAGGGGGGCCCTACGAGCAGTACTTC.

V and J are TRBV7-3 and TRBJ2-6; tentative D call: TRBD2 (6 bases). V was trimmed by 4 bases and J by 2 bases, leaving 9 bases between them. The CDR3 length is 15 residues. Germline V gene sequence: CDR1 SGHTA, CDR2 FQGTGA. For the CDR3, the DNA is TGTGCCAGCAGCTCGGAGGGGACTGGGGCCAACGTCCTGACTTTC. Translating it yields CASSSEGTGANVLTF.

V is TRBV28 and J is TRBJ2-5, with D perhaps matching TRBD1 (5 bases). This CDR3 has 16 amino acids. The V end was cut by 7 bases, the J end by 2 bases, with 20 bases between. Germline assignment: CDR1 MDHEN and CDR2 SYDVKM. The CDR3: CASTGNRAGHQETQYF. CDR3 DNA sequence: TGTGCCAGCACTGGGAACCGGGCAGGGCATCAAGAGACCCAGTACTTC. The variable domain in full, completed from reference TRBV28 and TRBJ2-5, reads DVKVTQSSRYLVKRTGEKVFLECVQDMDHENMFWYRQDPGLGLRLIYFSYDVKMKEKGDIPEGYSVSREKKERFSLILESASTNQTSMYLCASTGNRAGHQETQYFGPGTRLLVL.

The J gene is TRBJ1-2, the V gene TRBV7-9; 8 nucleotides match TRBD1. This CDR3 has 15 residues. J was trimmed by 6 bases and V by 0 bases; bases with no gene match: 6. In germline, CDR1 is SEHNR, CDR2 FQNEAQ (reference sequence). For the CDR3, the DNA is TGTGCCAGCAGCTTAGCGGACAGGGTTGGGCATGGCTACACCTTC. This gives the protein CASSLADRVGHGYTF.

This clone occurred once. The V and J genes are TRBV29-1 and TRBJ1-4; TRBD1 aligns across 10 bases. CDR3 length equals 14 residues. Germline CDR1 SQVTM, CDR2 ANQGSEA. The V segment lost 3 bases and the J segment 6 bases; nucleotides outside the gene matches: 4. DNA for the CDR3: TGCAGCGTTGAGACCGGGACAGGGGATGAAAAACTGTTTTTT. It translates to CSVETGTGDEKLFF.

The chain is built from TRBV30 and TRBJ1-5; no definite D call. Germline loops: CDR1 GTSNPN, CDR2 SVGIG (reference sequence). The CDR3 runs 13 residues. V was trimmed by 0 bases and J by 7 bases, leaving 10 bases between them. DNA for the CDR3: TGTGCCTGGAGTGTAAACAGCGTGCAGCCCCAGCATTTT. As protein: CAWSVNSVQPQHF.

The J gene is TRBJ2-3, the V gene TRBV7-9, with unresolved D. The CDR3 length is 13 residues. Germline V gene sequence: CDR1 SEHNR, CDR2 FQNEAQ (reference sequence). V was trimmed by 4 bases and J by 6 bases, leaving 11 bases between them. This chain's CDR3 is CASSSPARDTQYF. CDR3 sequence (DNA): TGTGCCAGCAGCTCTCCCGCCCGGGATACGCAGTATTTT.

The chain couples TRBV19 to TRBJ2-1; 11 bases map to TRBD2. Germline CDR1 and CDR2: LNHDA and SQIVND (reference sequence). J gave up 8 bases and V 3 bases, and 6 bases lay outside the gene matches. CDR3 length equals 15 residues. Here the CDR3 reads CASSILAGGTYEQFF. CDR3 nucleotide sequence: TGTGCCAGTAGTATTTTAGCGGGAGGGACTTATGAGCAGTTCTTC.

V usage is TRBV15 and J usage is TRBJ1-1; the match to TRBD1 covers 7 bases. The germline gives CDR1 LNHNV, CDR2 YYDKDF (reference sequence). Trimming removed 5 bases from V and 0 bases from J; junction bases left unmatched: 12. The length of the CDR3 is 17 residues. CDR3 DNA sequence: TGTGCCACCAGCCCAAGGGGGCGGGGGCGCGTGAACACTGAAGCTTTCTTT. It translates to CATSPRGRGRVNTEAFF. Drawing the rest from reference TRBV15 and TRBJ1-1, the complete variable domain is DAMVIQNPRYQVTQFGKPVTLSCSQTLNHNVMYWYQQKSSQAPKLLFHYYDKDFNNEADTPDNFQSRRPNTSFCFLDIRSPGLGDTAMYLCATSPRGRGRVNTEAFFGQGTRLTVV.

The rearrangement links TRBV5-1 to TRBJ1-1, with 7 nucleotides matching TRBD1. The CDR3 runs 18 residues. CDR1 is SGHRS, CDR2 YFSETQ, per germline. The ends lost 1 base at V and 6 bases at J; junction bases unmatched: 18. The CDR3 protein is CASSLLGQRQGRKAEAFF. CDR3 coding DNA: TGCGCCAGCAGCTTGTTAGGGCAGAGACAGGGAAGGAAGGCTGAAGCTTTCTTT.

This clone was observed a single time. The chain joins TRBV9 to TRBJ1-4, with D possibly matching TRBD1 (5 bases). V gave up 6 bases and J gave up 7 bases, with 25 bases separating them. This CDR3 comprises 17 residues. Germline CDR1 reads SGDLS; CDR2 reads YYNGEE. The CDR3 bases are TGTGCCAGCACCGTTGGGGCAGGACGGAATAGGGGTGAAAAACTGTTTTTT. It encodes CASTVGAGRNRGEKLFF.

The genes are TRBV13 and TRBJ2-4, with a tentative D call TRBD2 (6 bases). The CDR3 is 15 amino acids. Germline V gene data show CDR1 as PRHDT and CDR2 as FYEKMQ (reference sequence). The V end lost 0 bases, the J end lost 8 bases, and 14 bases lay between the germline ends. The CDR3 spells CASSLGRSRGDIQYF. CDR3 bases: TGTGCCAGCAGCTTAGGCAGATCTCGCGGGGACATTCAGTACTTC.

V is TRBV27 and J is TRBJ2-7, with 8 bases aligning to TRBD2. This CDR3 has 14 amino acids. CDR1 MNHEY and CDR2 SMNVEV come from the germline V gene (reference sequence). V shed 5 bases and J 6 bases; nucleotides not matched to a gene: 9. CDR3 protein: CASSPGLVPIEQYF. The CDR3 region has the DNA TGTGCCAGCAGTCCGGGACTAGTACCCATCGAGCAGTACTTC.

The chain recombines TRBV6-2 or TRBV6-3 with TRBJ2-1; 7 bases match TRBD2. Germline lookup yields CDR1 MNHEY and CDR2 SVGEGT. J was trimmed by 6 bases and V by 6 bases; bases with no gene match: 14. This CDR3 spans 16 amino acids. The CDR3 region has the DNA TGTGCCAGCAGCCACCCCCCCCGACTAGCTTTCAATGAGCAGTTCTTC. It yields the protein CASSHPPRLAFNEQFF.

This clone came up a few times. This chain uses TRBV24-1 with TRBJ1-5; D gene ambiguous. This CDR3 spans 14 amino acids. The germline V and J ends were trimmed by 2 bases and 3 bases, with 7 bases remaining between them. Germline CDR1 KGHDR, CDR2 SFDVKD. CDR3 residues: CATSDSGANQPQHF. CDR3 nucleotide sequence: TGTGCCACCAGTGATTCAGGAGCCAATCAGCCCCAGCATTTT.

The gene calls are TRBV7-2 and TRBJ2-5; possible D gene TRBD2, 5 bases. CDR1 is SGHTA and CDR2 is FQGNSA in the germline V gene. Trimming shortened V by 6 bases and J by 1 base, and 15 bases separated the two germline ends. The CDR3 has 15 amino acids. The CDR3 sequence is CASSSNGIPQETQYF. In DNA form, the CDR3 reads TGTGCCAGCAGTAGTAACGGGATACCCCAAGAGACCCAGTACTTC.

The genes are TRBV28 and TRBJ2-7; TRBD1 is a possible D gene (6 bases). This CDR3 comprises 16 residues. Trimming removed 5 bases from V and 0 bases from J, with 17 bases in between. The V gene's germline CDR1 is MDHEN and CDR2 SYDVKM. The CDR3 region is CASSEALRGPSYEQYF. As DNA, the CDR3 is TGTGCCAGCAGTGAAGCCCTCAGGGGCCCCTCCTACGAGCAGTACTTC.

The chain combines TRBV13 with TRBJ2-3; 7 bases are a match to TRBD2. V lost 3 bases, J lost 6 bases, and 9 bases stayed unmatched. In germline, CDR1 is PRHDT, CDR2 FYEKMQ (reference sequence). This CDR3 contains 15 residues. CDR3 nucleotides: TGTGCCAGCAGCTTCGGGGGAGGGCCGATGGATACGCAGTATTTT. Its translation: CASSFGGGPMDTQYF.

V is TRBV5-5 and J is TRBJ1-1; D remains unclear. The V gene lost 5 bases and the J gene lost 4 bases, with 9 bases spanning the gap. The CDR3 covers 12 residues. The germline gives CDR1 SGHKS, CDR2 YYEKEE (reference sequence). This CDR3 reads CASRGSGTEAFF. The CDR3 bases are TGTGCCAGCAGGGGTTCGGGCACTGAAGCTTTCTTT. The full variable domain, completed using reference TRBV5-5 and TRBJ1-1, is DAGVTQSPTHLIKTRGQQVTLRCSPISGHKSVSWYQQVLGQGPQFIFQYYEKEERGRGNFPDRFSARQFPNYSSELNVNALLLGDSALYLCASRGSGTEAFFGQGTRLTVV.